This T cell receptor beta chain appears in the sequencing data of a study of STAT5B mutations in CD4+ large granular lymphocyte leukemia. Using immunoSEQ multiplex PCR, the repertoire was profiled, and TCRdb retains in-frame clones only, with some absent. The data show around 30,000 clones, with around four fifths seen just once and 4% to 5.5% held by the top ten. The germline CDR1 and CDR2 sequences are SGHNT and YENEEA. There are 14 residues in the CDR3. The V end lost 4 bases, the J end lost 6 bases, and 10 bases lay between the germline ends. The sample taken for sequencing was CD4+ T cells from blood buffy coats. The clonotype was recovered from a human donor in good health. The chain couples TRBV11-3 to TRBJ1-6; D gene unclear. The CDR3 reads CASSSGRINSPLHF. The DNA for the CDR3 is TGTGCCAGCAGCTCCGGACGGATTAATTCACCCCTCCACTTT.